This T cell receptor beta chain was captured by sequencing in a study of OX40 agonist ivuxolimab in advanced cancers. Study-wide context: An agonistic human IgG2 monoclonal antibody against OX40 (CD134) was given. Hepatocellular carcinoma, melanoma, renal cell or head and neck cancer affected the dose-escalation patients. Prior anti-PD-1, anti-PD-L1 or anti-CTLA-4 therapy was allowed; around 40% had some. The study, taken as a whole, reports: Determination of antigen specificity was not performed for the expanded peripheral T cells.

The CDR3 is 13 amino acids. The J segment lost 14 bases and the V segment lost 6 bases, leaving 9 bases of the junction unmatched. From germline, CDR1 is MNHEY and CDR2 SMNVEV (reference sequence). The data were produced by immunoSEQ multiplex PCR, yet TCRdb's version contains in-frame clones alone and is incomplete. The repertoire has roughly 70,000 clones, around 90% of them found once; the top ten carry roughly 9.8%. Points on this clone: Antigen specificity is unknown.

The TCR originated in an adult with an advanced solid tumor such as melanoma, head and neck, liver or kidney cancer. Sequenced material: CD4+ or CD8+ T cells sorted from blood, taken in a trial of the OX40 agonist ivuxolimab. V is TRBV27 and J is TRBJ2-1; TRBD2 agrees at 11 bases. This CDR3 reads CASSFSGGAVEFF. CDR3 sequence (DNA): TGTGCCAGCAGCTTTAGCGGGGGGGCCGTAGAGTTCTTC.